Detailed here is one T cell receptor beta chain. Its antigen is currently unknown. Each of the patients experienced relapse following autologous stem cell transplantation, and their brentuximab vedotin exposure differed. PBMCs were thawed, and CD8+ T cells were then isolated from them by magnetic negative selection. This record comes from a study of PD-1 blockade in classical Hodgkin lymphoma. Study summary: Once every 2 weeks, patients received intravenous nivolumab at 3 mg/kg. Study findings and constraints: Before treatment, TCR diversity in newly diagnosed patients was reportedly lower than in healthy donors. Although disease activity or prior therapy may be involved, causes of the repertoire differences remain undefined.

V was trimmed by 4 bases and J by 0 bases, leaving 7 bases between them. The CDR3 is 13 residues long. Clones were read by immunoSEQ multiplex PCR, and TCRdb kept only the in-frame ones, dropping some. The table has 8,000 to 8,500 clones, 70% to 90% seen once. The material sequenced was CD8+ T cells from blood, taken at baseline. This clonotype was sampled from a human donor with classical Hodgkin lymphoma. The rearrangement links TRBV23-1 to TRBJ2-7; D remains unclear. TRBV23-1 carries the ORF label, with uncertain function. CDR3 sequence reads: CASSRWRSYEQYF. The CDR3 nucleotides are TGCGCCAGCAGTCGGTGGCGCTCCTACGAGCAGTACTTC.